This T cell receptor beta chain was observed in a study of OX40 agonist ivuxolimab in advanced cancers. Across the whole study: Cohort: 82.7% men, mean age approximately 66, aged roughly 23 to 79. Study-wide findings and caveats: Doses of 0.1 to 3.0 mg/kg were accompanied by clonal expansion of CD4+ and CD8+ blood T cells by week 6.

Trimming at V came to 7 bases and at J to 7 bases, leaving 10 bases not matched to a gene. Germline V gene lookup returns CDR1 LNHDA and CDR2 SQIVND (reference sequence). This CDR3 region has 15 residues. A word on this clone: Antigen specificity is unknown. The CDR3 ends on some other residue instead of the conserved phenylalanine or tryptophan, so this is likely a read error.

Profiled with immunoSEQ multiplex PCR; TCRdb holds only in-frame clones, not every one. The profile shows 50,000 to 70,000 clones, around 86% of them singletons. The sequenced sample was CD4+ or CD8+ T cells sorted from blood, obtained in a trial of the OX40 agonist ivuxolimab. This clonotype was sampled from an adult with an advanced solid tumor such as melanoma, head and neck, liver or kidney cancer. The rearrangement joins TRBV19 to TRBJ1-6, with TRBD1 matching over 7 bases. The CDR3 region is CASTPGATGNSPLHL. The CDR3 DNA sequence: TGTGCCAGTACTCCGGGCGCGACAGGGAATTCACCCCTCCACCTT.